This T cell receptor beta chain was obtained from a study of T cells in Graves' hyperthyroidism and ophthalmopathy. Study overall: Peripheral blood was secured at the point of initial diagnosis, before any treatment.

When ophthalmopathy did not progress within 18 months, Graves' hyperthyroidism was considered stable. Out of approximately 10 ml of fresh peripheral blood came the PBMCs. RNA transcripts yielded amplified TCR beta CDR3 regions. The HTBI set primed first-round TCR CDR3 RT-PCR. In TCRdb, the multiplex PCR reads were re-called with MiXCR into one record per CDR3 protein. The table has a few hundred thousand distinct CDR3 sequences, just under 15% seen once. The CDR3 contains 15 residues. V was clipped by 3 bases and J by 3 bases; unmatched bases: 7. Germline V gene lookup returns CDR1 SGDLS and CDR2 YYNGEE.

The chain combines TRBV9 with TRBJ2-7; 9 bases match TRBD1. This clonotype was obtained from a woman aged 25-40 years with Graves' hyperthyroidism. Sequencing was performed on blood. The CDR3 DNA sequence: TGTGCCAGCAGCGCGGGACAGGGTATCTTCTACGAGCAGTACTTC. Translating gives CASSAGQGIFYEQYF.